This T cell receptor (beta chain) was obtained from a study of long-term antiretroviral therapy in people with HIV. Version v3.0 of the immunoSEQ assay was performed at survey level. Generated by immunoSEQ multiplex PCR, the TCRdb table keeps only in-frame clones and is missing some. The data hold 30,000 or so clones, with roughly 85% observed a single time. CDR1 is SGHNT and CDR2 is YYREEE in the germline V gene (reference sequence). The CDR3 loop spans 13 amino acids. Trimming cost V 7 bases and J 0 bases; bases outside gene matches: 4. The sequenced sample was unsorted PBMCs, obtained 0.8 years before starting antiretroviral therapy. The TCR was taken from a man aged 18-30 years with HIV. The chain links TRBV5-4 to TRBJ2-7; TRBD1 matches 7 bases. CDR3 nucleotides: TGTGCCAGCCGGGACAGTTACTCCTACGAGCAGTACTTC. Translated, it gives CASRDSYSYEQYF.